These T cell receptor beta chains were read from a single sample in a study of molecular identifiers for immune sequencing clone quantification. MiXCR, applied by TCRdb to the PCR reads, yields one record per CDR3 protein. The table includes about 510,000 distinct CDR3 sequences, 20% to 25% detected once. Material for sequencing was naive CD8+ T cells from blood, with Jurkat cell RNA spiked in. These receptor sequences come from a human donor in good health. Some libraries in this study had Jurkat cell RNA spiked in. CDR3s include the opening cysteine and the closing phenylalanine or tryptophan. D genes are given only for firm matches. Clone size is not always given. Where it is, it says once, few, many or a class for expanded clones.

DNA: TGCAGTGCTACCCGGGACAGGGAGTATCAGCCCCAGCATTTT
CDR3: CSATRDREYQPQHF
J: TRBJ1-5
size: -
D: TRBD1
V: TRBV20-1

DNA: TGTGCCAGCAGTGAGTGGACAGGGACAAAAAATGGCTACACCTTC
CDR3: CASSEWTGTKNGYTF
J: TRBJ1-2
size: many
D: TRBD1
V: TRBV2

DNA: TGTGCCAGCAGCTTGGGGACCTCCGTGTTAGTAGAGCAGTACTTC
CDR3: CASSLGTSVLVEQYF
J: TRBJ2-7
size: -
D: -
V: TRBV7-9

DNA: TGTGCCAGCGGGACCAGGGACACCACTCCGGGTACGCAGTATTTT
CDR3: CASGTRDTTPGTQYF
J: TRBJ2-3
size: few
D: -
V: TRBV7-9

DNA: TGTGCCAGCAGCTGGCGAGATATGCAGTATTTT
CDR3: CASSWRDMQYF
J: TRBJ2-3
size: once
D: -
V: TRBV12-3/TRBV12-4

DNA: TGTGCCAGCAGTCTGACTAGCGGGATCACAGATACGCAGTATTTT
CDR3: CASSLTSGITDTQYF
J: TRBJ2-3
size: many
D: TRBD2
V: TRBV28

DNA: TGTGCCAGCAGCTCGAGGGGGCCTGGGGCCAACGTCCTGACTTTC
CDR3: CASSSRGPGANVLTF
J: TRBJ2-6
size: many
D: TRBD1
V: TRBV7-9

DNA: TGTGCCAGTAGTAACGGGGTAGCCTACGAGCAGTACTTC
CDR3: CASSNGVAYEQYF
J: TRBJ2-7
size: many
D: -
V: TRBV19

DNA: TGCAGTGCTAGAGATTCCCGGACAGGCCTTACCTACGAGCAGTACTTC
CDR3: CSARDSRTGLTYEQYF
J: TRBJ2-7
size: -
D: TRBD1
V: TRBV20-1

DNA: TGTGCCAGCAGGAATTGGGAGACCCAGTACTTC
CDR3: CASRNWETQYF
J: TRBJ2-5
size: few
D: -
V: TRBV28

DNA: TGTGCCAGCAGCTTGGAGGGGCAGGGGGTGAACACTGAAGCTTTCTTT
CDR3: CASSLEGQGVNTEAFF
J: TRBJ1-1
size: few
D: TRBD1
V: TRBV5-6

DNA: TGTGCCAGCAGCCAGTACGGAGTTTACGAGCAGTACTTC
CDR3: CASSQYGVYEQYF
J: TRBJ2-7
size: many
D: -
V: TRBV3-1

DNA: TGTGCCAGTAGTATCCCCCCAGATACGCAGTATTTT
CDR3: CASSIPPDTQYF
J: TRBJ2-3
size: -
D: -
V: TRBV19

DNA: TGTGCCAGCAGCCAAGATGGGGCAGGGGGAGCTAACTATGGCTACACCTTC
CDR3: CASSQDGAGGANYGYTF
J: TRBJ1-2
size: few
D: TRBD1
V: TRBV4-2

DNA: TGTGCCAGCAGCTCTTTCGGGACAGGCGCCTACGAGCAGTACTTC
CDR3: CASSSFGTGAYEQYF
J: TRBJ2-7
size: many
D: TRBD1
V: TRBV7-9

DNA: TGTGCCAGCAGCCAAGCTGGGCACAATGAGCAGTTCTTC
CDR3: CASSQAGHNEQFF
J: TRBJ2-1
size: few
D: -
V: TRBV4-2

DNA: TGTGCCAGCAGCTGGACTAGCGGGACCCAAGAGACCCAGTACTTC
CDR3: CASSWTSGTQETQYF
J: TRBJ2-5
size: -
D: TRBD2
V: TRBV9

DNA: TGTGCCAGCAGTTCCTACACAGGGGGCAGGGGCGAGCAGTACTTC
CDR3: CASSSYTGGRGEQYF
J: TRBJ2-7
size: many
D: TRBD1
V: TRBV27

DNA: TGCGCCAGCAGCTTCACCGGGACTAGCGGGGGGATAAGCACAGATACGCAGTATTTT
CDR3: CASSFTGTSGGISTDTQYF
J: TRBJ2-3
size: -
D: TRBD2
V: TRBV5-1

DNA: TGTGCCAGCAGTTACCCGGGCCTCCAAAATGAGCAGTTCTTC
CDR3: CASSYPGLQNEQFF
J: TRBJ2-1
size: few
D: -
V: TRBV6-5

DNA: TGTGCCAGCAGCCCCCGTTCCTCGAGCTCCTACGAGCAGTACTTC
CDR3: CASSPRSSSSYEQYF
J: TRBJ2-7
size: -
D: -
V: TRBV7-6

DNA: TGTGCCAGCAGGATGACAGTACGGGCCGGGGAGCTGTTTTTT
CDR3: CASRMTVRAGELFF
J: TRBJ2-2
size: many
D: -
V: TRBV2

DNA: TGTGCCAGCAGCCCGAAGGAGTCCAACGTCCTGACTTTC
CDR3: CASSPKESNVLTF
J: TRBJ2-6
size: many
D: -
V: TRBV11-3

DNA: TGTGCCAGCAGTTTAGGTAGCGGGAGGCTCCTCTACGAGCAGTACTTC
CDR3: CASSLGSGRLLYEQYF
J: TRBJ2-7
size: few
D: TRBD2
V: TRBV27

DNA: TGTGCCAGCAGTTTCGGGACAGTCGGGCACGAGCAGTACTTC
CDR3: CASSFGTVGHEQYF
J: TRBJ2-7
size: many
D: TRBD1
V: TRBV28

DNA: TGTGCCAGCAGCTTATCCCCCGGACAGGGGGAAAATGAAAAACTGTTTTTT
CDR3: CASSLSPGQGENEKLFF
J: TRBJ1-4
size: few
D: TRBD1
V: TRBV7-9

DNA: TGTGCCAGCAGCTTCGACAGGGGATTATCCTACGAGCAGTACTTC
CDR3: CASSFDRGLSYEQYF
J: TRBJ2-7
size: -
D: TRBD1
V: TRBV7-9

DNA: TGTGCCACCTCCCCGGGGAACCCAGATACGCAGTATTTT
CDR3: CATSPGNPDTQYF
J: TRBJ2-3
size: few
D: -
V: TRBV19

DNA: TGTGCCAGCAGCCCCGAACTAGCGGGCCCACCGGGGACCCAGTACTTC
CDR3: CASSPELAGPPGTQYF
J: TRBJ2-5
size: -
D: TRBD2
V: TRBV3-1

DNA: TGCAGCGTTGAAATAGCTCCCTACGAGCAGTACTTC
CDR3: CSVEIAPYEQYF
J: TRBJ2-7
size: -
D: -
V: TRBV29-1

DNA: TGTGCCAGCAGCCGGATTGAGTGGGGACGGGGCTATGGCTACACCTTC
CDR3: CASSRIEWGRGYGYTF
J: TRBJ1-2
size: -
D: -
V: TRBV12-3/TRBV12-4

DNA: TGTGCCAGTAGTTCGACCGGGACTAGAGATTCCTACGAGCAGTACTTC
CDR3: CASSSTGTRDSYEQYF
J: TRBJ2-7
size: many
D: TRBD2
V: TRBV19

DNA: TGTGCCACCAGCAGAGAAAGACGGAGGGCAGATACGCAGTATTTT
CDR3: CATSRERRRADTQYF
J: TRBJ2-3
size: -
D: -
V: TRBV15

DNA: TGTGCCTGGAGGTTAGCGGGAGCCCCGCGGGAGACCCAGTACTTC
CDR3: CAWRLAGAPRETQYF
J: TRBJ2-5
size: -
D: TRBD2
V: TRBV30

DNA: TGTGCCAGCAGGGCGGAGGGGGCCTACAATGAGCAGTTCTTC
CDR3: CASRAEGAYNEQFF
J: TRBJ2-1
size: -
D: -
V: TRBV27

DNA: TGTGCCAGCAGTTCACGCGCTCTAAACACTGAAGCTTTCTTT
CDR3: CASSSRALNTEAFF
J: TRBJ1-1
size: -
D: -
V: TRBV27

DNA: TGTGCCAGCAGCTTAAAACCGGGCACAGATACGCAGTATTTT
CDR3: CASSLKPGTDTQYF
J: TRBJ2-3
size: many
D: -
V: TRBV5-5

DNA: TGTGCCAGCAGCCCGACTAGTAGGTTGGACTATGGGCACTTC
CDR3: CASSPTSRLDYGHF
J: TRBJ2-1
size: many
D: -
V: TRBV14

DNA: TGTGCCAGTGACCAGAATAGCAATCAGCCCCAGCATTTT
CDR3: CASDQNSNQPQHF
J: TRBJ1-5
size: -
D: -
V: TRBV19

DNA: TGTGCCAGTGGTATTCAGGGTCTGAACACTGAAGCTTTCTTT
CDR3: CASGIQGLNTEAFF
J: TRBJ1-1
size: -
D: -
V: TRBV19

DNA: TGTGCCAGCAGTGGGACAGTATCGAACACCGGGGAGCTGTTTTTT
CDR3: CASSGTVSNTGELFF
J: TRBJ2-2
size: -
D: -
V: TRBV6-1

DNA: TGTGCCAGCAGCTTAACAGACGGATTTAACTATGGCTACACCTTC
CDR3: CASSLTDGFNYGYTF
J: TRBJ1-2
size: -
D: -
V: TRBV7-9

DNA: TGTGCCAGCAGCGCCCCGGGAGCGGCATCTTGGTACACTGAAGCTTTCTTT
CDR3: CASSAPGAASWYTEAFF
J: TRBJ1-1
size: many
D: -
V: TRBV7-2